The rows below give T cell receptor beta chains drawn from one sample of a study of cytotoxic CD8 clonotypes in ibrutinib-treated CLL. Here immunoSEQ multiplex PCR was the method, and the copy in TCRdb shows in-frame clones only, minus some. The profile shows 250,000 to 350,000 clones, approximately 76% of them singletons. This sample comprised PBMCs, obtained at disease progression, from a patient treated with ibrutinib. The receptors originated from a human donor with chronic lymphocytic leukemia. The CDR3 runs from the conserved cysteine through the conserved F or W. D genes are given only for firm matches. Size values are once, few and many counts, or a class for expanded clones, and some rows have none.

abundance	d_gene	v_gene	j_gene	CDR3nt	CDR3aa
once	.	TRBV6-5	TRBJ2-3	TGTGCCAGCAGTCAGGGACTGATTAGCACAGATACGCAGTATTTT	CASSQGLISTDTQYF
.	.	TRBV29-1	TRBJ1-3	TGCAGCGTTGAATCCCAGGGCTACAGCTCTGGAAACACCATATATTTT	CSVESQGYSSGNTIYF
.	TRBD1	TRBV7-6	TRBJ1-2	TGTGCCAGCAGCTCGGGGACAGACAATAACTATGGCTACACCTTC	CASSSGTDNNYGYTF
few	.	TRBV9	TRBJ1-2	TGTGCCAGCAGCGTGGCCGATTATGGCTACACCTTC	CASSVADYGYTF
.	.	TRBV7-3	TRBJ1-6	TGTGCCAGCAGCCACGGAGAGAGAGCTCCCCTCCACTTT	CASSHGERAPLHF
few	.	TRBV19	TRBJ1-3	TGTGCCAGTAGCCCAGGGGTCTCTGGAAACACCATATATTTT	CASSPGVSGNTIYF
few	TRBD1	TRBV7-9	TRBJ1-3	TGTGCCAGCAGCCCACCCCGGGACAGGTCCCCTGGAAACACCATATATTTT	CASSPPRDRSPGNTIYF
few	.	TRBV2	TRBJ1-1	TGTGCCAGCAGATTAGACACTGAAGCTTTCTTT	CASRLDTEAFF
.	.	TRBV29-1	TRBJ1-2	TGCAGCGTTGCCAGGACAGACTACTATGGCTACACCTTC	CSVARTDYYGYTF
.	.	TRBV25-1	TRBJ2-5	TGTGCCAGCAGTGAATATGGCCGAGCGTACCAAGAGACCCAGTACTTC	CASSEYGRAYQETQYF
.	.	TRBV2	TRBJ1-4	TGTGCCAGCAGTCGGCCCAATGAAAAACTGTTTTTT	CASSRPNEKLFF
.	.	TRBV5-1	TRBJ1-2	TGCGCCAACAGGGACGGAGTCTATGGCTACACCTTC	CANRDGVYGYTF
.	TRBD2	TRBV29-1	TRBJ2-6	TGCAGCGTCTTAGGCTGGCGGGGGGACTCTGGGGCCAACGTCCTGACTTTC	CSVLGWRGDSGANVLTF
.	TRBD2	TRBV6-6	TRBJ2-5	TGTGCCAGCAGTTACCTAGCGGGGCAGGAGACCCAGTACTTC	CASSYLAGQETQYF
.	TRBD2	TRBV27	TRBJ2-3	TGTGCCAGCAGTTTGACTCTAGCGGGGAACACAGATACGCAGTATTTT	CASSLTLAGNTDTQYF
.	.	TRBV10-3	TRBJ1-5	TGTGCCATCGGTGATAATCAGCCCCAGCATTTT	CAIGDNQPQHF
.	.	TRBV12-5	TRBJ2-3	TGTGCTAGTGGTACAGGGTTCGGCACAGATACGCAGTATTTT	CASGTGFGTDTQYF
.	.	TRBV4-1	TRBJ1-5	TGCGCCAGCAGTGTTAGGGCCGTGGGTAGTCAGCCCCAGCATTTT	CASSVRAVGSQPQHF
.	TRBD2	TRBV7-3	TRBJ2-2	TGTGCCAGCGGCTCGGCGGGAGACGGGGAGCTGTTTTTT	CASGSAGDGELFF
.	.	TRBV9	TRBJ1-6	TGTGCCAGCAGCGTAGACCCAGGGCTCAATTCACCCCTCCACTTT	CASSVDPGLNSPLHF
.	TRBD1	TRBV28	TRBJ1-5	TGTGCCAGCAGTTGGGACAGGGGCCGGAATCAGCCCCAGCATTTT	CASSWDRGRNQPQHF
.	.	TRBV5-1	TRBJ2-1	TGCGCCAGCAGCTTGGCAGCAGTTCACAATGAGCAGTTCTTC	CASSLAAVHNEQFF
.	.	TRBV4-1	TRBJ1-2	TGCGCCAGCAGCCAAAATCAGGGTACAGCTGGCTACACCTTC	CASSQNQGTAGYTF
.	.	TRBV4-2	TRBJ1-1	TGTGCCAGCAGCCAAGTCGGTGGAAACGCTGAAGCTTTCTTT	CASSQVGGNAEAFF
few	.	TRBV6-5	TRBJ1-1	TGTGCCAGCAGTTACTCCAACGGGGGCGCGGGCACTGAAGCTTTCTTT	CASSYSNGGAGTEAFF
.	TRBD1	TRBV10-3	TRBJ2-2	TGTGCCATCAGTAGAGGGACAGGGGCCACCGGGGAGCTGTTTTTT	CAISRGTGATGELFF
once	TRBD2	TRBV11-2	TRBJ2-3	TGTGCCAGCAAGGGGGGGACTAGCGGCACAGATACGCAGTATTTT	CASKGGTSGTDTQYF
.	.	TRBV5-1	TRBJ2-1	TGCGCCAGCAGACTAGCTAGCTCCTACAATGAGCAGTTCTTC	CASRLASSYNEQFF
.	.	TRBV7-2	TRBJ1-2	TGTGCCAGCAGCCCCCCGGGGGGGCGTCGCTATGGCTACACCTTC	CASSPPGGRRYGYTF
.	.	TRBV5-4	TRBJ2-7	TGTGCCAGCAGCTTGGGACCAGCGGGCGATACCTACGAGCAGTACTTC	CASSLGPAGDTYEQYF
.	.	TRBV9	TRBJ2-4	TGTGCCAGCAGCGTACGGGGGGCGGTCCAAAACATTCAGTACTTC	CASSVRGAVQNIQYF
once	TRBD2	TRBV7-6	TRBJ2-3	TGTGCCAGCAGCCGACCCAGGGCGGGGGGCACAGATACGCAGTATTTT	CASSRPRAGGTDTQYF
few	TRBD2	TRBV28	TRBJ2-5	TGTGCCAGCAGTTTTGCGGGTCAGGGAGGGGAGACCCAGTACTTC	CASSFAGQGGETQYF
.	.	TRBV5-1	TRBJ1-3	TGCGCCAGCAGCTTGGCTTTCCGGTCAGTCGGGTCTGGAAACACCATATATTTT	CASSLAFRSVGSGNTIYF
.	TRBD2	TRBV9	TRBJ2-1	TGTGCCAGCAGCTCCGGGACTAGCGTAAACAATGAGCAGTTCTTC	CASSSGTSVNNEQFF
.	TRBD1	TRBV29-1	TRBJ1-1	TGCAGCGTTGACGAGGGGGCCGGGAACACTGAAGCTTTCTTT	CSVDEGAGNTEAFF
.	.	TRBV5-1	TRBJ1-2	TGCGCCAGCAGTTTGGACACTTATGGCTACACCTTC	CASSLDTYGYTF
.	TRBD1	TRBV20-1	TRBJ2-3	TGCAGTACAGGGGCAGATACGCAGTATTTT	CSTGADTQYF
.	TRBD1	TRBV2	TRBJ1-2	TGTGCCAGTACTAGGGACAGGTATAACTATGGCTACACCTTC	CASTRDRYNYGYTF
few	TRBD2	TRBV14	TRBJ2-7	TGTGCCAGCAGCCAGGCTAGCGGGAGGGCCTACGAGCAGTACTTC	CASSQASGRAYEQYF
few	.	TRBV5-1	TRBJ2-2	TGCGCCAGCAGCTTGGCCGCGGGTTCCGGGGAGCTGTTTTTT	CASSLAAGSGELFF
.	TRBD2	TRBV7-2	TRBJ2-5	TGTGCCAGCAGCTACCCGACTAGCGGGGGAGTTGGTTACCAAGAGACCCAGTACTTC	CASSYPTSGGVGYQETQYF
.	.	TRBV29-1	TRBJ2-1	TGCAGCGGGGGCACACGAGGGGGTCACAATGAGCAGTTCTTC	CSGGTRGGHNEQFF
.	.	TRBV7-2	TRBJ2-2	TGTGCCAGCAGCCCAGCAAGGGTCACCGGGGAGCTGTTTTTT	CASSPARVTGELFF
once	TRBD2	TRBV4-2	TRBJ2-7	TGTGCCAGCAGCCAGCTAGCGGGGGCTGCCTACGAGCAGTACTTC	CASSQLAGAAYEQYF
.	.	TRBV9	TRBJ1-1	TGTGCCAGCAGCGTAGAAACGTGGGGGGGATCTGAAGCTTTCTTT	CASSVETWGGSEAFF
.	.	TRBV6-5	TRBJ2-7	TGTGCCAGCAGCTCGAACGGGAAACTAGCATACGAGCAGTACTTC	CASSSNGKLAYEQYF
.	.	TRBV5-1	TRBJ2-2	TGCGCCAGCAGCGCCCCCCCGGGACTCATCAACACCGGGGAGCTGTTTTTT	CASSAPPGLINTGELFF
.	TRBD1	TRBV9	TRBJ1-5	TGTGCCAGCAGCGTAGAACCAGGGGGAGCGCCCCAGCATTTT	CASSVEPGGAPQHF
.	.	TRBV7-9	TRBJ2-5	TGTGCCAGCAGCTTAGTCAATGCTTGGGGGGCCATGGAGACCCAGTACTTC	CASSLVNAWGAMETQYF
.	.	TRBV6-6	TRBJ1-5	TGTGCCAGCAGTCCACGACAGACTGAGGGGAGACAGCCCCAGCATTTT	CASSPRQTEGRQPQHF
once	.	TRBV25-1	TRBJ2-5	TGTGCCACTGCTCGTAAGGAGACCCAGTACTTC	CATARKETQYF
.	TRBD1	TRBV7-9	TRBJ1-2	TGTGCCAGCAGCTTAGTGGAGACAGGGGTTGGCTACACCTTC	CASSLVETGVGYTF
.	.	TRBV27	TRBJ2-7	TGTGCCAGCAGCCCTCAACAAGTAGATCCCTACGAGCAGTACTTC	CASSPQQVDPYEQYF